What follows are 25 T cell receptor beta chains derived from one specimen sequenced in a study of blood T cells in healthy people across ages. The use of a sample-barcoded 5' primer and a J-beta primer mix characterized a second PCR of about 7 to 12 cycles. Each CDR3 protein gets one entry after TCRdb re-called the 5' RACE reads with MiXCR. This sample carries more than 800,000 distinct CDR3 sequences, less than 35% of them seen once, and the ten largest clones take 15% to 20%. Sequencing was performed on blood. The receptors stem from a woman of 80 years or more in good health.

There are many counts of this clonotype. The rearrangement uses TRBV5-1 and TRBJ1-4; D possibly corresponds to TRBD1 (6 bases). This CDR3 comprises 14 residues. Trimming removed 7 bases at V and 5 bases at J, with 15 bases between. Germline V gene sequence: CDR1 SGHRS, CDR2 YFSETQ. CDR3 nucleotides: TGCGCCAGCTCAGTGGGACATCAGAATGAAAAACTGTTTTTT. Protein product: CASSVGHQNEKLFF.

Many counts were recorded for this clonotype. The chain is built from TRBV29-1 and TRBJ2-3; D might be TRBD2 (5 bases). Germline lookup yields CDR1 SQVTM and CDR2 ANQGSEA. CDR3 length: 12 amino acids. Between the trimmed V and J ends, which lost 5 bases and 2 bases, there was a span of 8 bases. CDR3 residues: CSVWGVTDTQYF. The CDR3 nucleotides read TGCAGCGTTTGGGGAGTCACAGATACGCAGTATTTT.

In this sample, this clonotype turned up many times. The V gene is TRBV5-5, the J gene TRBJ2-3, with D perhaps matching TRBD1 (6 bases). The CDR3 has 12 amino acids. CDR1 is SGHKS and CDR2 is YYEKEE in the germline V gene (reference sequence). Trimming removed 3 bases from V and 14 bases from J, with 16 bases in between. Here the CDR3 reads CASSSQGRIGYF. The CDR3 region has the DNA TGTGCCAGCAGCTCCCAGGGGCGCATAGGGTATTTT.

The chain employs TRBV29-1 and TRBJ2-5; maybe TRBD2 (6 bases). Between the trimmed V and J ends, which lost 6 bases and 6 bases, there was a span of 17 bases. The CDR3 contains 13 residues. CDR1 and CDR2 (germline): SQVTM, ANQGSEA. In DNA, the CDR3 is TGCAGCGTCCACCTTGGGACTCTTCAGACCCAGTACTTC. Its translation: CSVHLGTLQTQYF.

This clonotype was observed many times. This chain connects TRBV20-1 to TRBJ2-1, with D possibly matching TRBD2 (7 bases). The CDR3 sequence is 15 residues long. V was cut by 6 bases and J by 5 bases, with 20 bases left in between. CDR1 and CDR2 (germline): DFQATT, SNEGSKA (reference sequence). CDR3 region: CSAPRPRGAHNEQFF. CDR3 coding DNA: TGCAGTGCCCCCCGACCCCGGGGGGCTCACAATGAGCAGTTCTTC.

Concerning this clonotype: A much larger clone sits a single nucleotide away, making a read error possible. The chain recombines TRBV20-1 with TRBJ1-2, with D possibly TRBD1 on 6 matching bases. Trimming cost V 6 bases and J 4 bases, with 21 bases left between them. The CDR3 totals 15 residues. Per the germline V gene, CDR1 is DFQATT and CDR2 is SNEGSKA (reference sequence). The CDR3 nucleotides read TGCAGTGCGCTCCTCCCGGTGGGGGCAGGCTATGGCTACACCTTC. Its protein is CSALLPVGAGYGYTF.

CDR3 sequence reads: CSVPAGASRNEQFF. The CDR3 DNA is TGCAGCGTTCCAGCGGGAGCGTCTCGGAATGAGCAGTTCTTC. The chain has TRBV29-1 and TRBJ2-1, with 8 bases lining up with TRBD2. This CDR3 has 14 amino acids. Germline V gene data show CDR1 as SQVTM and CDR2 as ANQGSEA. The V gene end was trimmed by 5 bases and the J gene end by 7 bases; junction bases not matched to a gene: 10.

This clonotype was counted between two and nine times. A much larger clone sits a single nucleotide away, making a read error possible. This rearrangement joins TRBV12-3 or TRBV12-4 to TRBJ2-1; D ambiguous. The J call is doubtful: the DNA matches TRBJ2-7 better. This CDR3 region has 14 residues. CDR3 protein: CASSLGRTYNEQYF. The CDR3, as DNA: TGTGCCAGCAGTTTAGGCCGAACCTACAATGAGCAGTACTTC.

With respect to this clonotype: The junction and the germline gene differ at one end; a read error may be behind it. CDR3 sequence (DNA): TGTGCCCGCAGCGTATCAAGACTAGCGGGTGAATACGAGCAGTACTTC. Translation gives CARSVSRLAGEYEQYF. The chain links TRBV7-2 to TRBJ2-7, with TRBD2 matching over 10 bases. This CDR3 has 16 residues. Looked up from germline, CDR1 is SGHTA and CDR2 is FQGNSA.

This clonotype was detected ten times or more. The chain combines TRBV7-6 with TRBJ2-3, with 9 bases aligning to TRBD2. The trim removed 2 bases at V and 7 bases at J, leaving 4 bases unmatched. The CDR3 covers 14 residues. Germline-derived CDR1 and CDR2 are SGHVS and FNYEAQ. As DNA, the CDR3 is TGTGCCAGCAGCTTAAACGCGGGGGGGTATACGCAGTATTTT. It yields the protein CASSLNAGGYTQYF.

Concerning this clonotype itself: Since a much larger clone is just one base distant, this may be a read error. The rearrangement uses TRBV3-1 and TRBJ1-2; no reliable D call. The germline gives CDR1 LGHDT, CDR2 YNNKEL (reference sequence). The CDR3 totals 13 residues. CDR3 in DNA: TGTGCCAGCAGCCACGCGACGGAGTATGACTACACCTTC. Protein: CASSHATEYDYTF. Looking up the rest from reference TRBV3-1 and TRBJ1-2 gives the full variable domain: DTAVSQTPKYLVTQMGNDKSIKCEQNLGHDTMYWYKQDSKKFLKIMFSYNNKELIINETVPNRFSPKSPDKAHLNLHINSLELGDSAVYFCASSHATEYDYTFGSGTRLTVV.

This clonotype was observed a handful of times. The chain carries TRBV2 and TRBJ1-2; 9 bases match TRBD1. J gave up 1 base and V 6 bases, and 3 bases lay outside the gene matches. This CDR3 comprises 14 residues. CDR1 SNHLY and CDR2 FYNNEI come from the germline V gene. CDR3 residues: CASRRTGVNYGYTF. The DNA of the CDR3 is TGTGCCAGCAGAAGGACAGGGGTTAACTATGGCTACACCTTC.

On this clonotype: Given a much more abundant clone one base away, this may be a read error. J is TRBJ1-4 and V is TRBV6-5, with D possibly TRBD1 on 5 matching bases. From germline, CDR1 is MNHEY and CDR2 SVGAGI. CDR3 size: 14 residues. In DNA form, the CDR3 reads TGTGCCAGCAGAAGAGGGGACCGGAATGAAGAACTGTTTTTT. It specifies CASRRGDRNEELFF.

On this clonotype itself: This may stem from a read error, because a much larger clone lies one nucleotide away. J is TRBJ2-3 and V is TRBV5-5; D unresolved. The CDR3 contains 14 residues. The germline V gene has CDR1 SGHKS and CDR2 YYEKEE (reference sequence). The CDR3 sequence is CAGSLLGLTDTQYF. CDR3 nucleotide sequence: TGTGCCGGCAGCTTGTTGGGATTAACAGATACGCAGTATTTT.

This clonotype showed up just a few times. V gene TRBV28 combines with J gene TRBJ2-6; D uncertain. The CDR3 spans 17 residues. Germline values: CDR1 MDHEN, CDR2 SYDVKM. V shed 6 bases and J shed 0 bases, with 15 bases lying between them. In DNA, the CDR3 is TGTGCCAGCAGAAAACGTAGCTTAGGCTCTGGGGCCAACGTCCTGACTTTC. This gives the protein CASRKRSLGSGANVLTF.

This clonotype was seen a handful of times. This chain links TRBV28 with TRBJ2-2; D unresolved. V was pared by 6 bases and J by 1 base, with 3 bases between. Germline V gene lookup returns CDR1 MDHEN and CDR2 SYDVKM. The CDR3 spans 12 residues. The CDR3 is CASRKNTGELFF. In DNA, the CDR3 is TGTGCCAGCAGGAAGAACACCGGGGAGCTGTTTTTT.

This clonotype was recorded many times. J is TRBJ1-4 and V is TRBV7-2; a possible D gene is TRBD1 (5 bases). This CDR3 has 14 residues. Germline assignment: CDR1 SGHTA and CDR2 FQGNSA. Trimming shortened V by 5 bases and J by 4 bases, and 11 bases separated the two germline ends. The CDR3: CASSPGGINEKLFF. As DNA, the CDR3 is TGTGCCAGCAGCCCGGGGGGGATTAATGAAAAACTGTTTTTT.

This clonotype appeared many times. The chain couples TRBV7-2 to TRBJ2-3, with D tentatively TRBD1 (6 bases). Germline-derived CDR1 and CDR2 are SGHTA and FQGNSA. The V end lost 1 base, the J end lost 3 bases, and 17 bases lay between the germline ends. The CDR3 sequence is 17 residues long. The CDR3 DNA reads TGTGCCAGCAGCTTAGGGATTGCACAGGGTAGAACAGATACGCAGTATTTT. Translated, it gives CASSLGIAQGRTDTQYF. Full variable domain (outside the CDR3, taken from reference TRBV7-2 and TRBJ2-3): GAGVSQSPSNKVTEKGKDVELRCDPISGHTALYWYRQSLGQGLEFLIYFQGNSAPDKSGLPSDRFSAERTGGSVSTLTIQRTQQEDSAVYLCASSLGIAQGRTDTQYFGPGTRLTVL.

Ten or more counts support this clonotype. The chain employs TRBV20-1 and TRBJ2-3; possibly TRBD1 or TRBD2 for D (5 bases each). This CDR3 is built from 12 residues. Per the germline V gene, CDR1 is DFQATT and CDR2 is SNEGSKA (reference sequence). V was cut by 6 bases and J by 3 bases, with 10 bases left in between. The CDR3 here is CSAKRGTDTQYF. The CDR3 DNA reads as TGCAGTGCCAAGAGGGGAACAGATACGCAGTATTTT.

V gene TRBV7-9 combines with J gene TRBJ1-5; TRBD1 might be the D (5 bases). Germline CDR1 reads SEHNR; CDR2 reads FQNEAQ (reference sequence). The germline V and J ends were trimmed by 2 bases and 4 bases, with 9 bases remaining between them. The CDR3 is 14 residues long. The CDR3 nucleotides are TGTGCCAGCAGCTTACCGGGGGTAAATCAGCCCCAGCATTTT. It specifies CASSLPGVNQPQHF.

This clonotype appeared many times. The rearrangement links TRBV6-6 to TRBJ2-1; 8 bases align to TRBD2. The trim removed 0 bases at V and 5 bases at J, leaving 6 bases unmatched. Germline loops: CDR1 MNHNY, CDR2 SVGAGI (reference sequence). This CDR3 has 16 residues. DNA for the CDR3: TGTGCCAGCAGTTACTCGCAAAATAGCGGGAACAATGAGCAGTTCTTC. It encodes CASSYSQNSGNNEQFF.

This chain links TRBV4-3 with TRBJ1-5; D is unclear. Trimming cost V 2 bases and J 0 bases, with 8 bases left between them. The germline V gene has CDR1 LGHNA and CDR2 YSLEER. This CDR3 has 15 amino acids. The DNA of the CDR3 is TGCGCCAGCAGCCAACTCATCTCTAGCAATCAGCCCCAGCATTTT. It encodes CASSQLISSNQPQHF.

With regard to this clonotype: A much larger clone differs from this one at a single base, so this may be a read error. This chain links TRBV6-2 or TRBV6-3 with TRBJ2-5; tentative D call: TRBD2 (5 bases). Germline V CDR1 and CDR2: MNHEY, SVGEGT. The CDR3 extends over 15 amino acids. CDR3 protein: CANSPLVGVLETQYF. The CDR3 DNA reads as TGTGCCAACAGTCCCCTGGTCGGGGTCCTCGAGACCCAGTACTTC.

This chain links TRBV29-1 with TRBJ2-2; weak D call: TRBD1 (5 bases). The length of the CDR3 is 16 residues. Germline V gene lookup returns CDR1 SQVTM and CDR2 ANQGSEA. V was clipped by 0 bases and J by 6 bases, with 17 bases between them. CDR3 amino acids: CSVEEVTGGVAGELFF. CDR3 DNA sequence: TGCAGCGTTGAAGAAGTTACAGGTGGGGTGGCCGGGGAGCTGTTTTTT.

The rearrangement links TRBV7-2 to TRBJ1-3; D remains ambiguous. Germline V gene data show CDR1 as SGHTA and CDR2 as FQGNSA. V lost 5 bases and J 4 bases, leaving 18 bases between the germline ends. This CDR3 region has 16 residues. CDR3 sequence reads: CASSLQPVRAGNTIYF. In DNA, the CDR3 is TGTGCCAGCAGCCTGCAACCCGTGAGGGCCGGAAACACCATATATTTT.